A selection of T cell receptor beta chains follows, all from one sample in a study of high-grade serous ovarian cancer treatment subgroups. Produced via immunoSEQ multiplex PCR; TCRdb's table is partial and in-frame only. Of 19,000 or so clones in the sample, 75% are singletons; the top ten hold roughly 6.1%. The sequenced material came from tumor tissue. The receptors were sampled from a human donor with high-grade serous ovarian cancer. Both conserved end residues are part of each CDR3. The D gene is left open where the match is weak. Part of the rows lack a size; the others show once, few, many or a class for expanded clones.

j_call: TRBJ1-1
d_call: TRBD1
clone_size: few
v_call: TRBV4-1
cdr3_nt: TGCGCCAGCAGCCCACGGGACAGGGTGGCTTTCTTT
cdr3_aa: CASSPRDRVAFF

j_call: TRBJ2-4
d_call: .
clone_size: .
v_call: TRBV6-5
cdr3_nt: TGTGCCAGCAGCCATCGGAGGGGCCAAAACATTCAGTACTTC
cdr3_aa: CASSHRRGQNIQYF

j_call: TRBJ2-7
d_call: TRBD1
clone_size: .
v_call: TRBV5-5
cdr3_nt: TGTGCCAGCAGCTTGCCCGGGACAGGGTACACCTACGAGCAGTACTTC
cdr3_aa: CASSLPGTGYTYEQYF

j_call: TRBJ1-1
d_call: TRBD1
clone_size: .
v_call: TRBV5-1
cdr3_nt: TGCGCCAGCAGCCGGGACAGGGCGGTGAACACTGAAGCTTTCTTT
cdr3_aa: CASSRDRAVNTEAFF

j_call: TRBJ2-1
d_call: TRBD1
clone_size: .
v_call: TRBV27
cdr3_nt: TGTGCCAGCAGTTCGTACAGGGGATCGAACAATGAGCAGTTCTTC
cdr3_aa: CASSSYRGSNNEQFF

j_call: TRBJ2-5
d_call: TRBD2
clone_size: few
v_call: TRBV10-3
cdr3_nt: TGTGCCATCAGTGAGTCGGGGACTAGCGGGAGGCGGCGCCCGGGAGAGACCCAGTACTTC
cdr3_aa: CAISESGTSGRRRPGETQYF

j_call: TRBJ1-2
d_call: .
clone_size: once
v_call: TRBV11-3
cdr3_nt: TGTGCCAGCACCGCCTTGGGGGCAGGGTATGGCTACACCTTC
cdr3_aa: CASTALGAGYGYTF

j_call: TRBJ1-1
d_call: .
clone_size: .
v_call: TRBV6-6
cdr3_nt: TGTGCCAGCACGGCCCCAAGACAGGCGAACACTGAAGCTTTCTTT
cdr3_aa: CASTAPRQANTEAFF

j_call: TRBJ2-7
d_call: TRBD1
clone_size: once
v_call: TRBV27
cdr3_nt: TGTGCCAGCAGTTCTTTGGACAGGGACTACGAGCAGTACTTC
cdr3_aa: CASSSLDRDYEQYF

j_call: TRBJ2-3
d_call: TRBD2
clone_size: .
v_call: TRBV18
cdr3_nt: TGTGCCAGCTCTCGGACTAGCGGGAGTACAGATACGCAGTATTTT
cdr3_aa: CASSRTSGSTDTQYF

j_call: TRBJ1-5
d_call: TRBD1
clone_size: .
v_call: TRBV27
cdr3_nt: TGTGCCAGCAGTTTTACAGGGGGCTTGCAGCCCCAGCATTTT
cdr3_aa: CASSFTGGLQPQHF

j_call: TRBJ2-1
d_call: .
clone_size: .
v_call: TRBV9
cdr3_nt: TGTGCCAGCAGTGACGTAGCGTACTCCTACAATGAGCAGTTCTTC
cdr3_aa: CASSDVAYSYNEQFF

j_call: TRBJ2-1
d_call: .
clone_size: .
v_call: TRBV10-3
cdr3_nt: TGTGCCATCAGTGAGCGAGGAGAAAATGAGCAGTTCTTC
cdr3_aa: CAISERGENEQFF

j_call: TRBJ2-1
d_call: .
clone_size: .
v_call: TRBV5-1
cdr3_nt: TGCGCCAGCAGCTTGGGGACAGAGCTCAATGAGCAGTTCTTC
cdr3_aa: CASSLGTELNEQFF

j_call: TRBJ2-3
d_call: .
clone_size: .
v_call: TRBV2
cdr3_nt: TGTGCCACAGGAGGATACACAGATACGCAGTATTTT
cdr3_aa: CATGGYTDTQYF

j_call: TRBJ2-1
d_call: .
clone_size: few
v_call: TRBV9
cdr3_nt: TGTGCCAGCAGCGTAGGGGACGGGAGCTCCTACAATGAGCAGTTCTTC
cdr3_aa: CASSVGDGSSYNEQFF

j_call: TRBJ1-2
d_call: .
clone_size: .
v_call: TRBV28
cdr3_nt: TGTGCCAGCAGTTTGGGGATAACAGGCTATGGCTACACCTTC
cdr3_aa: CASSLGITGYGYTF

j_call: TRBJ2-2
d_call: .
clone_size: .
v_call: TRBV7-2
cdr3_nt: TGTGCCAGCAGCTTCGACAGCGACACCGGGGAGCTGTTTTTT
cdr3_aa: CASSFDSDTGELFF

j_call: TRBJ2-7
d_call: TRBD1
clone_size: medium-sized
v_call: TRBV4-1
cdr3_nt: TGCGCCAGCAGCCAAGAAATACAGGGGTGGTACGAGCAGTACTTC
cdr3_aa: CASSQEIQGWYEQYF

j_call: TRBJ2-7
d_call: .
clone_size: .
v_call: TRBV5-5
cdr3_nt: TGTGCCAGCAGCTTCGGAGGCTCCTACGAGCAGTACTTC
cdr3_aa: CASSFGGSYEQYF

j_call: TRBJ1-2
d_call: TRBD1
clone_size: once
v_call: TRBV28
cdr3_nt: TGTGCCAGCAGTCCCACAGGGGGTAACTATGGCTACACCTTC
cdr3_aa: CASSPTGGNYGYTF

j_call: TRBJ1-4
d_call: .
clone_size: .
v_call: TRBV2
cdr3_nt: TGTGCCAGCAGTACGGGGCTCTCTAATGAAAAACTGTTTTTT
cdr3_aa: CASSTGLSNEKLFF

j_call: TRBJ1-1
d_call: TRBD1
clone_size: .
v_call: TRBV29-1
cdr3_nt: TGCAGCGTTGTAAACTGGCAGGGGGCGAACACTGAAGCTTTCTTT
cdr3_aa: CSVVNWQGANTEAFF

j_call: TRBJ2-7
d_call: .
clone_size: .
v_call: TRBV9
cdr3_nt: TGTGCCAGCAGCCCCCGGGACAACTACGAGCAGTACTTC
cdr3_aa: CASSPRDNYEQYF

j_call: TRBJ1-1
d_call: .
clone_size: once
v_call: TRBV11-2
cdr3_nt: TGTGCCAGCAGCTTAGTTTCAGGTATCACTGAAGCTTTCTTT
cdr3_aa: CASSLVSGITEAFF

j_call: TRBJ2-1
d_call: .
clone_size: few
v_call: TRBV9
cdr3_nt: TGTGCCAGCAGCGCCAACTGGGGTTTGGGTGAGCAGTTCTTC
cdr3_aa: CASSANWGLGEQFF

j_call: TRBJ1-1
d_call: .
clone_size: few
v_call: TRBV6-6
cdr3_nt: TGTGCCAGCAGTTACTCTCTTGTGAACACTGAAGCTTTCTTT
cdr3_aa: CASSYSLVNTEAFF

j_call: TRBJ2-7
d_call: TRBD2
clone_size: few
v_call: TRBV19
cdr3_nt: TGTGCCAGTAGTATCACTAGCGGGATTGGCTACGAGCAGTACTTC
cdr3_aa: CASSITSGIGYEQYF

j_call: TRBJ1-4
d_call: TRBD1
clone_size: .
v_call: TRBV15
cdr3_nt: TGTGCCACCAGCAGAGATAGGGGGCAACGAAAACTGTTTTTT
cdr3_aa: CATSRDRGQRKLFF

j_call: TRBJ2-7
d_call: .
clone_size: .
v_call: TRBV18
cdr3_nt: TGTGCCAGCTCCGGGGATCAGGAGGTACCCTACGAGCAGTACTTC
cdr3_aa: CASSGDQEVPYEQYF

j_call: TRBJ1-4
d_call: .
clone_size: .
v_call: TRBV27
cdr3_nt: TGTGCCAGCAGGCAAAGGACGGGCCTTATTAATGAAAAACTGTTTTTT
cdr3_aa: CASRQRTGLINEKLFF

j_call: TRBJ2-4
d_call: .
clone_size: .
v_call: TRBV7-9
cdr3_nt: TGTGCCAGCAGCTTGGCAGGGGTAGCCAAAAACATTCAGTACTTC
cdr3_aa: CASSLAGVAKNIQYF

j_call: TRBJ2-1
d_call: .
clone_size: .
v_call: TRBV7-9
cdr3_nt: TGTGCCAGCAGCTTAGTGTCCCAACCCTACAATGAGCAGTTCTTC
cdr3_aa: CASSLVSQPYNEQFF

j_call: TRBJ2-1
d_call: .
clone_size: .
v_call: TRBV4-2
cdr3_nt: TGTGCCAGCAGCCAAGCCGGGACCTACAATGAGCAGTTCTTC
cdr3_aa: CASSQAGTYNEQFF

j_call: TRBJ2-3
d_call: .
clone_size: .
v_call: TRBV7-8
cdr3_nt: TGTGCCAGCAGCTTAAATTTAAAGAGCACAGATACGCAGTATTTT
cdr3_aa: CASSLNLKSTDTQYF

j_call: TRBJ1-4
d_call: .
clone_size: .
v_call: TRBV6-6
cdr3_nt: TGTGCCAGCAGTTACTCAAGGGGTACGGATGAAAAACTGTTTTTT
cdr3_aa: CASSYSRGTDEKLFF

j_call: TRBJ1-5
d_call: .
clone_size: .
v_call: TRBV27
cdr3_nt: TGTGCCAGCCTCCGGATCAATCAGCCCCAGCATTTT
cdr3_aa: CASLRINQPQHF

j_call: TRBJ2-2
d_call: TRBD2
clone_size: once
v_call: TRBV7-8
cdr3_nt: TGTGCCAGCAGCCAGAGGCGGGGGGACCACACCGGGGAGCTGTTTTTT
cdr3_aa: CASSQRRGDHTGELFF

j_call: TRBJ2-1
d_call: .
clone_size: .
v_call: TRBV7-8
cdr3_nt: TGTGCCAGCAGCTTAGCAGGGGGGGCAACCTACAATGAGCAGTTCTTC
cdr3_aa: CASSLAGGATYNEQFF

j_call: TRBJ2-5
d_call: .
clone_size: .
v_call: TRBV18
cdr3_nt: TGTGCCAGCTCACCGACTCAAGAGACCCAGTACTTC
cdr3_aa: CASSPTQETQYF

j_call: TRBJ2-7
d_call: .
clone_size: .
v_call: TRBV20-1
cdr3_nt: TGCAGTGCTCAGGACAGAGCCCAGCAGTACTTC
cdr3_aa: CSAQDRAQQYF

j_call: TRBJ2-7
d_call: .
clone_size: .
v_call: TRBV30
cdr3_nt: TGTGCCTGGAGTCGTTCCGCGTCCTACGAGCAGTACTTC
cdr3_aa: CAWSRSASYEQYF

j_call: TRBJ2-1
d_call: .
clone_size: .
v_call: TRBV2
cdr3_nt: TGTGCCAGCACTCCTGGGGATCTGAATGAGCAGTTCTTC
cdr3_aa: CASTPGDLNEQFF

j_call: TRBJ1-5
d_call: .
clone_size: .
v_call: TRBV7-2
cdr3_nt: TGTGCCAGCAGCTTAAAAGGCAGCAATCAGCCCCAGCATTTT
cdr3_aa: CASSLKGSNQPQHF

j_call: TRBJ1-1
d_call: .
clone_size: .
v_call: TRBV27
cdr3_nt: TGTGCCAGCAGTTTTGTGACCAGGGGCACTGAAGCTTTCTTT
cdr3_aa: CASSFVTRGTEAFF

j_call: TRBJ1-4
d_call: TRBD1
clone_size: .
v_call: TRBV4-3
cdr3_nt: TGCGCCAGCAGCTTCATCAGGGGGAAGATCGAAAAACTGTTTTTT
cdr3_aa: CASSFIRGKIEKLFF

j_call: TRBJ2-7
d_call: .
clone_size: .
v_call: TRBV30
cdr3_nt: TGTGCCTGGGAGACAGACCTCTCCTACGAGCAGTACTTC
cdr3_aa: CAWETDLSYEQYF

j_call: TRBJ1-4
d_call: .
clone_size: .
v_call: TRBV5-6
cdr3_nt: TGTGCCAGCAGCTTCCAGGCTAATGAAAAACTGTTTTTT
cdr3_aa: CASSFQANEKLFF

j_call: TRBJ2-7
d_call: .
clone_size: .
v_call: TRBV10-3
cdr3_nt: TGTGCCATCAGTGACAGCACAGTCTCCTACGAGCAGTACTTC
cdr3_aa: CAISDSTVSYEQYF

j_call: TRBJ2-1
d_call: .
clone_size: once
v_call: TRBV6-5
cdr3_nt: TGTGCCAGCAGTTACTCGGAACGTTCTGAGCAGTTCTTC
cdr3_aa: CASSYSERSEQFF

j_call: TRBJ2-3
d_call: TRBD2
clone_size: .
v_call: TRBV15
cdr3_nt: TGTGCCACCAGCAGAGATTTCTCTGGTATAGCGGGAGAAGCAGATACGCAGTATTTT
cdr3_aa: CATSRDFSGIAGEADTQYF